What follows are 21 T cell receptor beta chains derived from one specimen sequenced in a study of blood T cell repertoires in COVID-19. The repertoire was sequenced with immunoSEQ multiplex PCR; TCRdb's copy has only in-frame clones and lacks some. This table holds more than 85,000 clones, around 75% found once. The specimen was peripheral blood. The receptor set was obtained from a man between 65 and 85 years old with acute or convalescent COVID-19.

The chain uses TRBV7-2 and TRBJ2-3; maybe TRBD2 (5 bases). Germline-derived CDR1 and CDR2 are SGHTA and FQGNSA. Trimming cost V 1 base and J 4 bases, with 9 bases left between them. CDR3 length: 14 amino acids. The DNA of the CDR3 is TGTGCCAGCAGCTTAGTTTCCGGGGCAGATACGCAGTATTTT. Amino acids: CASSLVSGADTQYF.

The chain links TRBV15 to TRBJ1-3; D unresolved. Trimming left V 3 bases short and J 9 bases short, with 12 bases between. Per germline, CDR1 LNHNV and CDR2 YYDKDF (reference sequence). The CDR3 totals 13 residues. The CDR3 loop reads CATSSGFRGTIYF. The DNA for the CDR3 is TGTGCCACCAGCAGCGGGTTTAGAGGCACCATATATTTT.

This clone was counted a few times. This chain uses TRBV6-1 with TRBJ2-3; TRBD1 aligns across 9 bases. With 2 bases clipped from V and 4 bases from J, the junction kept 4 bases outside the gene matches. The V gene's germline CDR1 is MNHNS and CDR2 SASEGT. CDR3 length: 15 residues. CDR3: CASSELYRGPDTQYF. CDR3 sequence (DNA): TGTGCCAGCAGTGAACTTTACAGGGGGCCAGATACGCAGTATTTT.

The chain has TRBV14 and TRBJ2-1, with TRBD2 identical over 13 bases. The CDR3 sequence is 15 residues long. The germline CDR1 and CDR2 sequences are SGHDN and FVKESK. The V gene end was trimmed by 4 bases and the J gene end by 7 bases; junction bases not matched to a gene: 4. The DNA for the CDR3 is TGTGCCAGCAGCCCACTAGCGGGAGGGGGGAATGAGCAGTTCTTC. Its protein is CASSPLAGGGNEQFF.

The V and J genes are TRBV9 and TRBJ2-3; D ambiguous. The CDR3 runs 15 residues. V gave up 0 bases and J gave up 3 bases, with 11 bases separating them. Germline CDR1 and CDR2: SGDLS and YYNGEE. The CDR3 bases are TGTGCCAGCAGCGTAGATAACAGCCATACAGATACGCAGTATTTT. This sequence encodes CASSVDNSHTDTQYF. The full variable domain, with the rest looked up from reference TRBV9 and TRBJ2-3, is DSGVTQTPKHLITATGQRVTLRCSPRSGDLSVYWYQQSLDQGLQFLIQYYNGEERAKGNILERFSAQQFPDLHSELNLSSLELGDSALYFCASSVDNSHTDTQYFGPGTRLTVL.

The rearrangement joins TRBV5-6 to TRBJ1-5; 9 nucleotides line up with TRBD1. Germline-derived CDR1 and CDR2 are SGHDT and YYEEEE. With V trimmed by 4 bases and J by 4 bases, 12 bases remained unmatched. The CDR3 loop spans 17 amino acids. CDR3 coding DNA: TGTGCCAGCAGCCCCTGGACAGGGGCGCGACAAAATCAGCCCCAGCATTTT. Translated: CASSPWTGARQNQPQHF.

The rearrangement joins TRBV29-1 to TRBJ2-1; TRBD2 aligns across 11 bases. CDR1 and CDR2 (germline): SQVTM, ANQGSEA. Trimming cost V 6 bases and J 6 bases; bases outside gene matches: 7. The CDR3 totals 14 residues. The DNA for the CDR3 is TGCAGCGTCCCTGGGACTAGCGGTCTCAATGAGCAGTTCTTC. It encodes CSVPGTSGLNEQFF.

This sequence joins TRBV30 and TRBJ2-7; 9 bases agree with TRBD1. Germline values: CDR1 GTSNPN, CDR2 SVGIG (reference sequence). The CDR3 length is 13 residues. J lost 7 bases, V lost 1 base, and 5 bases had no gene match. CDR3 DNA sequence: TGTGCCTGGAGTGCACAGGGGGCGCGGGAGCAGTACTTC. Translation: CAWSAQGAREQYF.

J is TRBJ2-5 and V is TRBV6-1; TRBD2 aligns across 9 bases. CDR3 length: 16 amino acids. CDR1 and CDR2 (germline): MNHNS, SASEGT. The junction had 6 bases not matched to a gene; V was cut back by 0 bases and J by 4 bases. The CDR3 is CASSEAWAGGAETQYF. CDR3 DNA sequence: TGTGCCAGCAGTGAAGCCTGGGCGGGAGGGGCAGAGACCCAGTACTTC.

By proportion, this clone is medium-sized. The chain employs TRBV6-4 and TRBJ2-3; tentative D call: TRBD2 (6 bases). Germline assignment: CDR1 MRHNA and CDR2 SNTAGT. The ends were cut back, 3 bases at V and 5 bases at J, with 12 bases in the middle. The CDR3 consists of 14 residues. For the CDR3, the DNA is TGTGCCAGCAGTGAAGGGGAGGCACAAGATACGCAGTATTTT. Encoded protein: CASSEGEAQDTQYF.

The J gene is TRBJ2-3, the V gene TRBV2, with D perhaps matching TRBD2 (6 bases). The germline V gene encodes CDR1 SNHLY and CDR2 FYNNEI. Trimming left V 6 bases short and J 4 bases short, with 8 bases between. CDR3 size: 12 residues. CDR3 nucleotides: TGTGCCAGCAGCGGGAGAGCAGATACGCAGTATTTT. Translating gives CASSGRADTQYF.

The table lists this clone with a few counts. The rearrangement joins TRBV28 to TRBJ1-2; D might be TRBD1 (6 bases). Germline CDR1 and CDR2: MDHEN and SYDVKM. This CDR3 region has 15 residues. The V and J ends lost 7 bases and 3 bases respectively, with 18 bases between them. The CDR3 nucleotides are TGTGCCAGCATTGTGGGGGGGGCACAGGACTATGGCTACACCTTC. Its protein is CASIVGGAQDYGYTF.

The rearrangement links TRBV6-2 or TRBV6-3 to TRBJ2-5; D remains unclear. The V gene's germline CDR1 is MNHEY and CDR2 SVGEGT. The V gene lost 2 bases and the J gene lost 2 bases, with 3 bases spanning the gap. This CDR3 is 12 amino acids long. The CDR3 nucleotides are TGTGCCAGCAGTTACCCTCAAGAGACCCAGTACTTC. As protein: CASSYPQETQYF.

The chain employs TRBV5-1 and TRBJ2-3; tentatively, D is TRBD2 (6 bases). Trimming took off 4 bases at V and 0 bases at J, with 9 bases between the two ends. The CDR3 loop spans 14 amino acids. Germline lookup yields CDR1 SGHRS and CDR2 YFSETQ. The CDR3, as DNA: TGCGCCAGCAGCGGCGGGACTAGCACAGATACGCAGTATTTT. This encodes CASSGGTSTDTQYF.

Concerning this clone: Additional DNA sequences in this sample encode the identical CDR3. The rearrangement uses TRBV27 and TRBJ1-1; D perhaps matches TRBD1 (5 bases). CDR1 is MNHEY and CDR2 is SMNVEV in the germline V gene (reference sequence). The V gene lost 2 bases and the J gene lost 1 base, with 8 bases spanning the gap. The CDR3 length is 14 residues. The CDR3: CASSLQGGNTEAFF. The DNA for the CDR3 is TGTGCCAGCAGTTTACAGGGAGGGAACACTGAAGCTTTCTTT.

The J gene is TRBJ2-1, the V gene TRBV7-2; 7 nucleotides align to TRBD2. Germline V CDR1 and CDR2: SGHTA, FQGNSA. The V gene end was trimmed by 10 bases and the J gene end by 3 bases; junction bases not matched to a gene: 6. The CDR3 has 13 amino acids. CDR3 region: CATSAGFYNEQFF. In nucleotides, the CDR3 is TGTGCCACCTCAGCGGGGTTCTACAATGAGCAGTTCTTC.

The chain couples TRBV5-6 to TRBJ1-3, with D uncertain. Trimming pared 0 bases from V and 8 bases from J, leaving 6 bases between. The CDR3 is 12 residues long. Germline CDR1 reads SGHDT; CDR2 reads YYEEEE. CDR3 amino acids: CASSLGADTIYF. The CDR3 DNA reads as TGTGCCAGCAGCTTGGGCGCGGACACCATATATTTT.

This clone was picked up many times. This chain connects TRBV4-1 to TRBJ2-1; D gene ambiguous. The V end was cut by 6 bases, the J end by 2 bases, with 17 bases between. The length of the CDR3 is 16 residues. Germline-derived CDR1 and CDR2 are MGHRA and YSYEKL. CDR3 residues: CASRLGVSLTYNEQFF. CDR3 DNA: TGCGCCAGCAGGCTAGGAGTAAGCCTGACCTACAATGAGCAGTTCTTC.

With regard to this clone: Mismatch with germline at one junction end may stem from a read error. The chain employs TRBV30 and TRBJ1-6, with D hard to call. The CDR3 totals 13 residues. From germline, CDR1 is GTSNPN and CDR2 SVGIG (reference sequence). Written as DNA, the CDR3 is TGTGCCCGGAGGAGTGCTAGGAATTCACCCCTCCACTTT. Amino acid sequence: CARRSARNSPLHF.

The genes are TRBV7-2 and TRBJ2-5; 11 positions agree with TRBD2. CDR1 SGHTA and CDR2 FQGNSA come from the germline V gene. The CDR3 totals 19 residues. V trimming: 11 bases; J trimming: 2 bases; junction bases outside the gene matches: 22. The CDR3 DNA is TGTGCCCGCGTGGGGTGTTCGACTAGCGGGACCCCCATTCAAGAGACCCAGTACTTC. Translation gives CARVGCSTSGTPIQETQYF.

The genes are TRBV5-1 and TRBJ2-3; 9 nucleotides align to TRBD2. Germline CDR1 is SGHRS and CDR2 is YFSETQ. Trimming took 1 base from V and 0 from J; bases not matched to a gene: 3. This CDR3 is 16 amino acids long. The CDR3 here is CASSLRTSESTDTQYF. In nucleotides, the CDR3 is TGCGCCAGCAGCTTGAGGACTAGCGAGAGCACAGATACGCAGTATTTT.